This is a list of T cell receptor beta chains from one sample in a study of blood T cells in healthy people across ages. TCRdb recomputed calls from the 5' RACE reads with MiXCR, one row per CDR3 protein. The sample consists of approximately 800,000 distinct CDR3 sequences, more than 20% of them appearing once. The sample was also reused in another study, on T cells of mothers and their children.

Sequencing input: blood. These TCRs come from a boy between 5 and 17 years old in good health. CDR3s include the opening cysteine and the closing phenylalanine or tryptophan. The D gene is left open where the match is weak. For some rows the clone size is stated as once, few or many, or as a class when expanded; others skip it.

>TRBD1|many|TRBJ1-5|TRBV28
CASSFVPFRDRGYQPQHF
TGTGCCAGCAGTTTTGTACCTTTCCGGGACAGGGGGTATCAGCCCCAGCATTTT
>.|few|TRBJ1-1|TRBV7-9
CASSLAGGGLGTEAFF
TGTGCCAGCAGCTTGGCCGGGGGGGGGCTTGGGACTGAAGCTTTCTTT
>.|few|TRBJ2-7|TRBV3-1
CASSQRGIYEQYF
TGTGCCAGCAGCCAGAGGGGCATCTACGAGCAGTACTTC
>TRBD1|.|TRBJ2-7|TRBV11-2
CASSLVWTGGYEQYF
TGTGCCAGCAGCTTAGTCTGGACAGGGGGCTACGAGCAGTACTTC
>TRBD1|.|TRBJ1-4|TRBV6-5
CASSSVGQVNEKLFF
TGTGCCAGCAGTTCAGTGGGACAGGTTAATGAAAAACTGTTTTTT
>TRBD1|few|TRBJ2-5|TRBV7-2
CASSSGRTGSQTQYF
TGTGCCAGCAGCTCGGGGAGGACAGGGTCACAGACCCAGTACTTC
>TRBD2|many|TRBJ2-1|TRBV7-6
CASSSLAGGPGDEQFF
TGTGCCAGCAGCTCGTTAGCGGGAGGGCCTGGCGATGAGCAGTTCTTC
>TRBD2|few|TRBJ2-1|TRBV7-9
CASSPNPGRAYNEQFF
TGTGCCAGCAGCCCGAATCCGGGGAGGGCCTACAATGAGCAGTTCTTC
>TRBD1|.|TRBJ2-5|TRBV11-3
CASSLGTGSVKTQYF
TGTGCCAGCAGCTTAGGGACAGGGAGTGTAAAGACCCAGTACTTC
>.|.|TRBJ2-5|TRBV6-5
CASSYSDVGEQYF
TGTGCCAGCAGTTACTCCGACGTAGGGGAGCAGTACTTC
>.|.|TRBJ1-1|TRBV4-1
CASSQVARNTEAFF
TGCGCCAGCAGCCAAGTGGCCAGGAACACTGAAGCTTTCTTT
>.|few|TRBJ2-1|TRBV28
CASSGHRGNNEQFF
TGTGCCAGCAGCGGCCATCGGGGGAACAATGAGCAGTTCTTC
>.|few|TRBJ2-5|TRBV7-2
CASSLVALFPETQYF
TGTGCCAGCAGCTTAGTTGCCCTTTTTCCTGAGACCCAGTACTTC
>TRBD1|few|TRBJ1-2|TRBV12-3/TRBV12-4
CASSLVRGRGYTF
TGTGCCAGCAGTTTAGTGAGGGGGCGAGGCTACACCTTC
>.|.|TRBJ2-5|TRBV28
CASSPGLTQYF
TGTGCCAGCAGTCCAGGGTTGACCCAGTACTTC
>.|.|TRBJ2-3|TRBV7-3
CASSDPPGATQYF
TGTGCCAGCAGCGACCCCCCAGGGGCTACGCAGTATTTT
>.|few|TRBJ2-1|TRBV5-1
CASSLEASWGYNEQFF
TGCGCCAGCAGCCTTGAGGCTAGTTGGGGCTACAATGAGCAGTTCTTC
>TRBD1|few|TRBJ1-2|TRBV6-1
CASTPVQDRRYGYTF
TGTGCCAGCACCCCGGTCCAGGACAGGCGCTATGGCTACACCTTC
>TRBD1|.|TRBJ1-1|TRBV7-9
CASSSLDREWDTEAFF
TGTGCCAGCAGCTCGTTGGACAGGGAATGGGACACTGAAGCTTTCTTT
>.|.|TRBJ1-1|TRBV29-1
CSVEGEGAEAFF
TGCAGCGTTGAAGGGGAGGGGGCTGAAGCTTTCTTT
>.|.|TRBJ2-5|TRBV7-2
CASSLAQGLKETQYF
TGTGCCAGCAGCTTAGCGCAAGGACTCAAAGAGACCCAGTACTTC
>.|.|TRBJ2-5|TRBV15
CAAKAAGRETQYF
TGTGCCGCCAAGGCGGCTGGCCGGGAGACCCAGTACTTC